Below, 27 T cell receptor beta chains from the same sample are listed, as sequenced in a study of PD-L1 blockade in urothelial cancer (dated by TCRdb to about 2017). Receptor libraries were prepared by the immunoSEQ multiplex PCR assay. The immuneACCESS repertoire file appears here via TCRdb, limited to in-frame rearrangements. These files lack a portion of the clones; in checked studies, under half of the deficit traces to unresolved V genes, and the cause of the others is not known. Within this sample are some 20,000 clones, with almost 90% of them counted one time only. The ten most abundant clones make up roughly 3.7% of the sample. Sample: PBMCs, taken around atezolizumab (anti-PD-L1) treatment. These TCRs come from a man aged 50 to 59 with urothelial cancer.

CDR3 loop: CASRRTGPSLGEQYF. The CDR3 DNA is TGTGCCAGCAGACGTACAGGCCCCTCGCTCGGCGAGCAGTACTTC. The V call is TRBV28, the J call TRBJ2-7; a possible D gene is TRBD1 (5 bases). Trimming pared 6 bases from V and 6 bases from J, leaving 21 bases between. The CDR3 consists of 15 residues. CDR1 MDHEN and CDR2 SYDVKM come from the germline V gene.

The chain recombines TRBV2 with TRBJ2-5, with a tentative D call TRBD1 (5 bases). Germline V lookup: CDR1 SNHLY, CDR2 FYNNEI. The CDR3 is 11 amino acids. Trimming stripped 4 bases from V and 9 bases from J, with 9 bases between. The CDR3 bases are TGTGCCAGCAGTGGTCAAGGGGCCCAGTACTTC. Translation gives CASSGQGAQYF.

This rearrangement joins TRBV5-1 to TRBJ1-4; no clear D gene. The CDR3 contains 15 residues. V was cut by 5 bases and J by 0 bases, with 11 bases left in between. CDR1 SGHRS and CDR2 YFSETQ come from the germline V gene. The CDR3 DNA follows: TGCGCCAGCAGATCAACGGGATCAACTAATGAAAAACTGTTTTTT. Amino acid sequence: CASRSTGSTNEKLFF.

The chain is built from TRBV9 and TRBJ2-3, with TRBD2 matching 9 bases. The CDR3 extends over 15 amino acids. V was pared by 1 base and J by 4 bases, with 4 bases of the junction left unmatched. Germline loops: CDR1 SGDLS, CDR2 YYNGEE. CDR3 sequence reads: CASSVLAGDPDTQYF. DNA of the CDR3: TGTGCCAGCAGCGTATTAGCGGGGGACCCAGATACGCAGTATTTT.

CDR3 coding DNA: TGTGCCAGCAGCCACGCCACGACTAGCGGGACTATCACAGATACGCAGTATTTT. Translation: CASSHATTSGTITDTQYF. This chain links TRBV5-4 with TRBJ2-3; 11 nucleotides line up with TRBD2. Looked up from germline, CDR1 is SGHNT and CDR2 is YYREEE (reference sequence). After removal of 4 bases from V and 2 bases from J, the junction contained 12 bases not matched to a gene. The CDR3 loop spans 18 amino acids.

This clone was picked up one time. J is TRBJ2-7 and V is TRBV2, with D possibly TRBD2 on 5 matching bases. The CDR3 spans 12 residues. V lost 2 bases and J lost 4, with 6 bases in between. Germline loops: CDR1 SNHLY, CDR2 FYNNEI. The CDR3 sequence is CASSESGYEQYF. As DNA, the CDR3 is TGTGCCAGCAGTGAATCGGGATACGAGCAGTACTTC. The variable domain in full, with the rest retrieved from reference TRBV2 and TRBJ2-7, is EPEVTQTPSHQVTQMGQEVILRCVPISNHLYFYWYRQILGQKVEFLVSFYNNEISEKSEIFDDQFSVERPDGSNFTLKIRSTKLEDSAMYFCASSESGYEQYFGPGTRLTVT.

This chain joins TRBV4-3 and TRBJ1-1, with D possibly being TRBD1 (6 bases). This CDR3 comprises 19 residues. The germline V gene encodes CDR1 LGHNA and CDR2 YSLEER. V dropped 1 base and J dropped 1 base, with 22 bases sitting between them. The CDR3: CASSQGISWRQDSNTEAFF. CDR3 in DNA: TGCGCCAGCAGCCAAGGAATCTCATGGAGACAGGATTCGAACACTGAAGCTTTCTTT.

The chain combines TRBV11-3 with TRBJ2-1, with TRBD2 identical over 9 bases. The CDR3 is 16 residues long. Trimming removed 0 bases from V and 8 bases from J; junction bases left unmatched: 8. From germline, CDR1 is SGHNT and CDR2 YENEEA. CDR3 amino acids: CASSLDGREGRDEQFF. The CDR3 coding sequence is TGTGCCAGCAGCTTAGATGGGCGGGAGGGCCGAGATGAGCAGTTCTTC.

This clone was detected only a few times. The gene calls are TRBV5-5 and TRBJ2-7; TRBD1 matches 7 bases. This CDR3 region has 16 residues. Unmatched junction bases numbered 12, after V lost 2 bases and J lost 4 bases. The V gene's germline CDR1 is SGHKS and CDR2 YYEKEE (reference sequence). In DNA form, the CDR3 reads TGTGCCAGCAGCTTCCTCTCCGGGACAGCGGCGTACGAGCAGTACTTC. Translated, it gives CASSFLSGTAAYEQYF.

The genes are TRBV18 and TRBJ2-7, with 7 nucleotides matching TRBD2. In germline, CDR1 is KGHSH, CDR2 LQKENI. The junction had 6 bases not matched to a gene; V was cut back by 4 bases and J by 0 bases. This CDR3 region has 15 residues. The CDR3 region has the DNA TGTGCCAGCTCACTTTCTAGCGGAGCCTCCTACGAGCAGTACTTC. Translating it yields CASSLSSGASYEQYF.

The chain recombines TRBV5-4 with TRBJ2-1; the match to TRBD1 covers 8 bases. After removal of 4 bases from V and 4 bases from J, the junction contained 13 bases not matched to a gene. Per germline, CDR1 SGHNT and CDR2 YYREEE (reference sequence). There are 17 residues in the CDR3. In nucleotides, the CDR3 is TGTGCCAGCAGCCGAGATAACAGGGGGACAGGATACAATGAGCAGTTCTTC. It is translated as CASSRDNRGTGYNEQFF. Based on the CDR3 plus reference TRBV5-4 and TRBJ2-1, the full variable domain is ETGVTQSPTHLIKTRGQQVTLRCSSQSGHNTVSWYQQALGQGPQFIFQYYREEENGRGNFPPRFSGLQFPNYSSELNVNALELDDSALYLCASSRDNRGTGYNEQFFGPGTRLTVL.

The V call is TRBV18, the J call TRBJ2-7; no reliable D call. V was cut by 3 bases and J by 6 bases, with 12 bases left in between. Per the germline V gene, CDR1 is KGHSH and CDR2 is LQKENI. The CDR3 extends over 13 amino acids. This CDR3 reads CASSPFLISEQYF. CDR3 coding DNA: TGTGCCAGCTCACCCTTCTTGATCAGCGAGCAGTACTTC.

Written as DNA, the CDR3 is TGTGCCAGCAGTTTTCAGAGCAATCAGCCCCAGCATTTT. The encoded protein is CASSFQSNQPQHF. V and J are TRBV27 and TRBJ1-5; no reliable D call. The germline V and J ends were trimmed by 3 bases and 1 base, with 4 bases remaining between them. The CDR3 has 13 residues. Germline V gene data show CDR1 as MNHEY and CDR2 as SMNVEV (reference sequence).

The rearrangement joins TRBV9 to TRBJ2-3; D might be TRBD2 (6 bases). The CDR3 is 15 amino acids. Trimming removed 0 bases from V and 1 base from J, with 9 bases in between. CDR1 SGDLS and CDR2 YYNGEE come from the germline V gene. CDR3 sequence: CASSVVGLRTDTQYF. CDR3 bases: TGTGCCAGCAGCGTAGTGGGACTGCGCACAGATACGCAGTATTTT.

CDR3 coding DNA: TGCAGCGTTCAACACTCGGACAGGGGCGGCTACGAGCAGTACTTC. This gives the protein CSVQHSDRGGYEQYF. The rearrangement uses TRBV29-1 and TRBJ2-7; the match to TRBD1 covers 9 bases. Looked up from germline, CDR1 is SQVTM and CDR2 is ANQGSEA. The ends lost 5 bases at V and 3 bases at J; junction bases unmatched: 11. CDR3 size: 15 residues.

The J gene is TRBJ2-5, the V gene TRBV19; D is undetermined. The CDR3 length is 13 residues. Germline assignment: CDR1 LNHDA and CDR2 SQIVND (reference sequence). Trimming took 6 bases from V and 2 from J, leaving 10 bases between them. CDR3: CASSPPEQETQYF. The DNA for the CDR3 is TGTGCCAGTAGCCCCCCGGAGCAAGAGACCCAGTACTTC.

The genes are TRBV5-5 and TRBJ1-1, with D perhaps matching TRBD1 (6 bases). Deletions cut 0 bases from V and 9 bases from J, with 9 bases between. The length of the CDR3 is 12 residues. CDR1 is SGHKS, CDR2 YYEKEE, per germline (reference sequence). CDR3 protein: CASSLGQGKAFF. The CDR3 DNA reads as TGTGCCAGCAGCTTGGGCCAGGGGAAAGCTTTCTTT.

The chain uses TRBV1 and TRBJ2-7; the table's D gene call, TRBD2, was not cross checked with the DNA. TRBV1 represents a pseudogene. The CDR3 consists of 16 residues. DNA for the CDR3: TGCACCAGCAGGGGCCGGGCCGGGGGAGAGATATACGAGCAGTACTTC. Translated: CTSRGRAGGEIYEQYF.

DNA of the CDR3: TGTGCCAGCTCAATCGGACAGGGTTCCGGGGAGCTGTTTTTT. Amino acid sequence: CASSIGQGSGELFF. V gene TRBV2 combines with J gene TRBJ2-2; 8 bases line up with TRBD1. The J segment lost 6 bases and the V segment lost 8 bases, leaving 8 bases of the junction unmatched. Germline CDR1 is SNHLY and CDR2 is FYNNEI. CDR3 size: 14 residues.

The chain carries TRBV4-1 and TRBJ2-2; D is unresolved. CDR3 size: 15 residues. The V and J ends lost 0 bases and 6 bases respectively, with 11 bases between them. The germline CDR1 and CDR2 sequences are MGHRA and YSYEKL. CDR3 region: CASSQDHLVAGELFF. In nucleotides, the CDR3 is TGCGCCAGCAGCCAAGATCATCTAGTCGCCGGGGAGCTGTTTTTT.

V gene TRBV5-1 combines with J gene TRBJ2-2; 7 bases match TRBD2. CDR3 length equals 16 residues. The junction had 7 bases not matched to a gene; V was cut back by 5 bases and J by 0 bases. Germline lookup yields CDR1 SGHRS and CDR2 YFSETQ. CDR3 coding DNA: TGCGCCAGCAGTCCTCTAGCGGAGGCGAACACCGGGGAGCTGTTTTTT. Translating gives CASSPLAEANTGELFF.

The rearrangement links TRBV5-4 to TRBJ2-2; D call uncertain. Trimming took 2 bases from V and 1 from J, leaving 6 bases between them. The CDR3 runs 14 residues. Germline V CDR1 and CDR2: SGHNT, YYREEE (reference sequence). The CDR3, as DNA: TGTGCCAGCAGCTTAACAAGGAACACCGGGGAGCTGTTTTTT. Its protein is CASSLTRNTGELFF.

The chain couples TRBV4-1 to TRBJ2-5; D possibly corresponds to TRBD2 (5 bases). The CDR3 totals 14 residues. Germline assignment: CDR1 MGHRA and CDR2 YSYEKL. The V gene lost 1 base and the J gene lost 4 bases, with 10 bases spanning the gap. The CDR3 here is CASSQGGSAETQYF. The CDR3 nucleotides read TGCGCCAGCAGCCAAGGGGGTAGCGCAGAGACCCAGTACTTC.

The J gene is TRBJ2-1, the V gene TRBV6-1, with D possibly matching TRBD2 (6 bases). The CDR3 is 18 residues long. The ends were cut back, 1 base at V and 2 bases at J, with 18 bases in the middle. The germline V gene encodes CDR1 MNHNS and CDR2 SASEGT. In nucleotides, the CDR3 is TGTGCCAGCAGTGAAGTTGGTAGCGGAGGAATACCCTACAATGAGCAGTTCTTC. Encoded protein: CASSEVGSGGIPYNEQFF.

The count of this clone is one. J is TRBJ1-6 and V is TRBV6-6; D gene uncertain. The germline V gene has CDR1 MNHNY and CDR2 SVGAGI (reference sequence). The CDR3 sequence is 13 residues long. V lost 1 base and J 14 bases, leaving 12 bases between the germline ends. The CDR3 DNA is TGTGCCAGCAGTTACTTTCGGGGTCCGGCCCTCCACTTT. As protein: CASSYFRGPALHF.

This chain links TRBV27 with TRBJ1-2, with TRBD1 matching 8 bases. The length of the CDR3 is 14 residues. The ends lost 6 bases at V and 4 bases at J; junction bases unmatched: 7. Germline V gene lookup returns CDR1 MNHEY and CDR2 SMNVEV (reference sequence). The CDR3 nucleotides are TGTGCCAGCAGCCCTTGGACAGGGTTCTATGGCTACACCTTC. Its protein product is CASSPWTGFYGYTF.

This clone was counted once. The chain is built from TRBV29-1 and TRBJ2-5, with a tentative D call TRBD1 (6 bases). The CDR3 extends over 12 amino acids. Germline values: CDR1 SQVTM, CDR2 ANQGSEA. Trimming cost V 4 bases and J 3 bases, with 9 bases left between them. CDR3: CSVGYREETQYF. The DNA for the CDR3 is TGCAGCGTTGGGTACAGGGAAGAGACCCAGTACTTC.